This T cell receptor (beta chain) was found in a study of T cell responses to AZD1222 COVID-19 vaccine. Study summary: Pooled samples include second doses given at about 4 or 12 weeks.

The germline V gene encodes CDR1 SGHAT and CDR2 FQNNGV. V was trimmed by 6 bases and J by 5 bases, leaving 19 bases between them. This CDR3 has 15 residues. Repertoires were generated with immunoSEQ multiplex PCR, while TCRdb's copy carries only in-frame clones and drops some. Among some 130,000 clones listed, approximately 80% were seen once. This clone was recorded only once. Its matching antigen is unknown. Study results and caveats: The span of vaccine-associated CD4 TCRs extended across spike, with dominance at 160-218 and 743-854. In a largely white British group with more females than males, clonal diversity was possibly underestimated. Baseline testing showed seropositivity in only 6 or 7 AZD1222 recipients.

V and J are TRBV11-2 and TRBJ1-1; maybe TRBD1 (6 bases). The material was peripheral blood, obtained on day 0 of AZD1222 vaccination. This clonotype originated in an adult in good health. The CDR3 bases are TGTGCCAGCAGTCAGGGGCCGGCGCGGGTTACTGAAGCTTTCTTT. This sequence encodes CASSQGPARVTEAFF.